This entry lists 27 T cell receptor beta chains sequenced from one sample in a study of post-analysis software for immune sequencing data. Study outcomes and limitations: When patients were compared with controls, about five TRBV segments were more frequent, TRBV5-6, TRBV5-1 and TRBV20-1 among them.

Incorporated into the TCR beta cDNA libraries were unique molecular identifiers, which served to reduce PCR and sequencing biases. MiXCR was run by TCRdb on the PCR reads, yielding one entry per CDR3 protein. The data contain hundreds of thousands of distinct CDR3 sequences, 55% to 60% of them singletons. No antigen has been identified for these receptors. The sample taken for sequencing was blood. Receptors were obtained from a girl aged 2 to 9 with multiple sclerosis.

This clonotype was seen only once. The V gene is TRBV7-9, the J gene TRBJ1-1; D is undetermined. V was trimmed by 1 base and J by 8 bases, leaving 8 bases between them. Germline-derived CDR1 and CDR2 are SEHNR and FQNEAQ (reference sequence). This CDR3 is 12 amino acids long. The CDR3 here is CASSLDVGEAFF. The CDR3 nucleotides are TGTGCCAGCAGCTTAGATGTGGGAGAAGCTTTCTTT.

This clonotype was picked up a small number of times. The J gene is TRBJ2-1, the V gene TRBV20-1; 7 bases agree with TRBD1. Germline V gene data show CDR1 as DFQATT and CDR2 as SNEGSKA (reference sequence). With V trimmed by 3 bases and J by 9 bases, 5 bases remained unmatched. CDR3 size: 12 residues. CDR3 coding DNA: TGCAGTGCTAGTGTACAGGGGCCTGAGCAGTTCTTC. This codes for CSASVQGPEQFF.

The J gene is TRBJ2-1, the V gene TRBV7-9; TRBD2 might be the D (5 bases). This CDR3 is built from 13 residues. Trimming pared 4 bases from V and 6 bases from J, leaving 10 bases between. Germline lookup yields CDR1 SEHNR and CDR2 FQNEAQ (reference sequence). CDR3 residues: CASSSSGINEQFF. DNA of the CDR3: TGTGCCAGCAGCTCCTCGGGGATCAATGAGCAGTTCTTC.

The chain employs TRBV7-9 and TRBJ2-1, with TRBD2 matching over 7 bases. The J segment lost 8 bases and the V segment lost 5 bases, leaving 6 bases of the junction unmatched. The CDR3 length is 13 residues. CDR1 and CDR2 (germline): SEHNR, FQNEAQ (reference sequence). The CDR3 coding sequence is TGTGCCAGCAGCGGGGGAGGGAACGATGAGCAGTTCTTC. This sequence encodes CASSGGGNDEQFF.

The rearrangement links TRBV11-2 to TRBJ2-2; D unresolved. Trimming removed 2 bases from V and 5 bases from J, with 12 bases in between. Germline lookup yields CDR1 SGHAT and CDR2 FQNNGV. There are 15 residues in the CDR3. The CDR3 DNA follows: TGTGCCAGCAGCTTAAAGGTTATGGGGACCGGGGAGCTGTTTTTT. Its translation is CASSLKVMGTGELFF.

This chain links TRBV29-1 with TRBJ1-2; D is undetermined. Trimming took 7 bases from V and 0 from J, leaving 12 bases between them. CDR1 is SQVTM and CDR2 is ANQGSEA in the germline V gene. The CDR3 loop spans 13 amino acids. The chain's CDR3 is CSASRGANYGYTF. In DNA, the CDR3 is TGCAGCGCCTCCCGGGGTGCTAACTATGGCTACACCTTC. Variable domain in full (rest from reference TRBV29-1 and TRBJ1-2): SAVISQKPSRDICQRGTSLTIQCQVDSQVTMMFWYRQQPGQSLTLIATANQGSEATYESGFVIDKFPISRPNLTFSTLTVSNMSPEDSSIYLCSASRGANYGYTFGSGTRLTVV.

The CDR3 is CASRRSRESSYEQYF. The CDR3 nucleotides read TGTGCCAGCAGACGAAGCAGGGAGAGCTCCTACGAGCAGTACTTC. The chain carries TRBV6-5 and TRBJ2-7; D may correspond to TRBD1 or TRBD2 (5 bases each). Per germline, CDR1 MNHEY and CDR2 SVGAGI. V dropped 6 bases and J dropped 0 bases, with 15 bases sitting between them. The CDR3 spans 15 residues.

This clonotype was observed a few times. The gene calls are TRBV24-1 and TRBJ2-1, with TRBD2 matching over 14 bases. The length of the CDR3 is 17 residues. Trimming took 4 bases from V and 9 from J; bases not matched to a gene: 10. Germline CDR1 and CDR2: KGHDR and SFDVKD. CDR3 in DNA: TGTGCCACCAGTGACACCGGGACTAGCGGGAGACGCGGTGAGCAGTTCTTC. It translates to CATSDTGTSGRRGEQFF.

This chain connects TRBV12-3 or TRBV12-4 to TRBJ2-7, with 10 positions matching TRBD2. The V segment lost 6 bases and the J segment 2 bases; nucleotides outside the gene matches: 10. The CDR3 covers 16 residues. The DNA of the CDR3 is TGTGCCAGCAGCGCCCTAGCGGGAGTAGGGGCCTACGAGCAGTACTTC. Amino acids: CASSALAGVGAYEQYF.

The chain has TRBV29-1 and TRBJ2-1; D gene unclear. The CDR3 runs to 12 residues. The germline V gene encodes CDR1 SQVTM and CDR2 ANQGSEA. The V end lost 5 bases, the J end lost 9 bases, and 14 bases lay between the germline ends. In DNA form, the CDR3 reads TGCAGCGTTCAGCCAGTCAACAGTGAGCAGTTCTTC. It yields the protein CSVQPVNSEQFF.

This clonotype was seen once. V gene TRBV7-2 combines with J gene TRBJ2-1; 9 bases agree with TRBD2. Trimming cost V 4 bases and J 7 bases; bases outside gene matches: 5. From germline, CDR1 is SGHTA and CDR2 FQGNSA. The length of the CDR3 is 14 residues. Written as DNA, the CDR3 is TGTGCCAGCAGCTCGGGACTAGCTAGGAATGAGCAGTTCTTC. Translating it yields CASSSGLARNEQFF.

V usage is TRBV7-9 and J usage is TRBJ2-5; possibly TRBD2 for D (7 bases). The CDR3 totals 14 residues. Germline CDR1 and CDR2: SEHNR and FQNEAQ (reference sequence). V dropped 7 bases and J dropped 4 bases, with 16 bases sitting between them. The CDR3 nucleotides are TGTGCCAGCAACGATCGGGGGGCTGGAGAGACCCAGTACTTC. Amino acid sequence: CASNDRGAGETQYF.

The rearrangement joins TRBV20-1 to TRBJ2-5, with D unclear. V was cut by 6 bases and J by 2 bases, with 10 bases left in between. CDR3 length equals 12 residues. Germline-derived CDR1 and CDR2 are DFQATT and SNEGSKA (reference sequence). Written as DNA, the CDR3 is TGCAGTGCCGAGACACCACAAGAGACCCAGTACTTC. As protein: CSAETPQETQYF.

This clonotype was seen more than once but under ten times. This chain uses TRBV29-1 with TRBJ2-1, with D tentatively TRBD2 (5 bases). V was cut by 6 bases and J by 0 bases, with 9 bases left in between. The CDR3 is 13 amino acids. In germline, CDR1 is SQVTM, CDR2 ANQGSEA. The CDR3 bases are TGCAGCGTCCCGGGATACTCCTACAATGAGCAGTTCTTC. This encodes CSVPGYSYNEQFF.

The chain is built from TRBV7-2 and TRBJ2-5; possibly TRBD1 or TRBD2 for D (5 bases each). V was pared by 0 bases and J by 2 bases, with 10 bases between. This CDR3 is built from 15 residues. The V gene's germline CDR1 is SGHTA and CDR2 FQGNSA. The CDR3 spells CASSLAGRQQETQYF. The DNA for the CDR3 is TGTGCCAGCAGCTTAGCGGGACGGCAACAAGAGACCCAGTACTTC. Full variable domain (rest looked up from reference TRBV7-2 and TRBJ2-5): GAGVSQSPSNKVTEKGKDVELRCDPISGHTALYWYRQSLGQGLEFLIYFQGNSAPDKSGLPSDRFSAERTGGSVSTLTIQRTQQEDSAVYLCASSLAGRQQETQYFGPGTRLLVL.

The chain couples TRBV7-2 to TRBJ1-2; D unclear. The CDR3 runs to 15 residues. CDR1 SGHTA and CDR2 FQGNSA come from the germline V gene. V was trimmed by 3 bases and J by 7 bases, leaving 18 bases between them. The CDR3 bases are TGTGCCAGCAGCTTTGAAAGGGTGAATTTCAGTGGCTACACCTTC. Residues: CASSFERVNFSGYTF.

This clonotype has just a few counts. The rearrangement joins TRBV6-5 to TRBJ2-3; the match to TRBD2 covers 9 bases. Germline V lookup: CDR1 MNHEY, CDR2 SVGAGI. This CDR3 is 16 amino acids long. With 0 bases clipped from V and 3 bases from J, the junction kept 4 bases outside the gene matches. CDR3: CASSYSSGSPTDTQYF. The CDR3 DNA reads TGTGCCAGCAGTTACTCTAGCGGGAGCCCGACAGATACGCAGTATTTT.

The table lists this clonotype with a few counts. The chain employs TRBV10-2 and TRBJ2-7; possibly TRBD1 for D (5 bases). CDR1 and CDR2 from the germline V gene are WSHSY and SAAADI. The CDR3 runs to 14 residues. V was clipped by 0 bases and J by 3 bases, with 9 bases between them. DNA for the CDR3: TGCGCCAGCAGTGAGTCAGACAGAAACTACGAGCAGTACTTC. This translates into CASSESDRNYEQYF.

The chain combines TRBV7-3 with TRBJ2-7; 7 bases fit TRBD1. V gave up 5 bases and J gave up 5 bases; unmatched junction bases: 6. From germline, CDR1 is SGHTA and CDR2 FQGTGA. This CDR3 is built from 13 residues. CDR3 in DNA: TGTGCCAGCAGCGGTACACAGGGGAACGAGCAGTACTTC. Translating gives CASSGTQGNEQYF. Full variable domain (rest looked up from reference TRBV7-3 and TRBJ2-7): GAGVSQTPSNKVTEKGKYVELRCDPISGHTALYWYRQSLGQGPEFLIYFQGTGAADDSGLPNDRFFAVRPEGSVSTLKIQRTERGDSAVYLCASSGTQGNEQYFGPGTRLTVT.

There are a few counts of this clonotype. The chain recombines TRBV12-3 or TRBV12-4 with TRBJ2-1; D remains unclear. There are 11 residues in the CDR3. With 5 bases removed from V and 8 bases from J, the gap between germline ends came to 7 bases. The CDR3 region is CASSPDYEQFF. CDR3 nucleotides: TGTGCCAGCAGTCCTGATTATGAGCAGTTCTTC.

The chain joins TRBV10-3 to TRBJ2-1; D not resolved. V shed 4 bases and J shed 6 bases, with 7 bases lying between them. The V gene's germline CDR1 is ENHRY and CDR2 SYGVKD. The CDR3 covers 12 residues. The CDR3 DNA follows: TGTGCCATCAGTGCCGGACGCAATGAGCAGTTCTTC. It encodes CAISAGRNEQFF.

This clonotype showed up just a few times. The J gene is TRBJ2-7, the V gene TRBV29-1; D not resolved. V lost 4 bases and J 7 bases, leaving 11 bases between the germline ends. Germline CDR1 is SQVTM and CDR2 is ANQGSEA. CDR3 length: 11 amino acids. The CDR3 DNA reads TGCAGCGTTGGGACGGCGAATGAGCAGTACTTC. Translation gives CSVGTANEQYF.

This chain connects TRBV5-4 to TRBJ2-2; D unresolved. CDR1 is SGHNT and CDR2 is YYREEE in the germline V gene (reference sequence). This CDR3 contains 13 residues. The V end was cut by 2 bases, the J end by 3 bases, with 5 bases between. The CDR3 DNA reads TGTGCCAGCAGCTTTGGGGACACCGGGGAGCTGTTTTTT. Its translation: CASSFGDTGELFF.

This chain uses TRBV7-7 with TRBJ2-1; D is perhaps TRBD1 (6 bases). The germline gives CDR1 SSHAT, CDR2 FNYEAQ (reference sequence). The CDR3 is made up of 15 amino acids. Trimming shortened V by 5 bases and J by 5 bases, and 16 bases separated the two germline ends. For the CDR3, the DNA is TGTGCCAGCAGCGCCAGGGGAGAAGGGGACAATGAGCAGTTCTTC. Translating it yields CASSARGEGDNEQFF.

The rearrangement uses TRBV11-2 and TRBJ2-5; no definite D call. Between the trimmed V and J ends, which lost 1 base and 2 bases, there was a span of 8 bases. The CDR3 is 14 amino acids. From germline, CDR1 is SGHAT and CDR2 FQNNGV. The CDR3 is CASSLASDQETQYF. The CDR3 DNA is TGTGCCAGCAGCTTAGCCAGCGATCAAGAGACCCAGTACTTC.

The chain combines TRBV6-5 with TRBJ2-3; 16 nucleotides agree with TRBD2. Trimming at V came to 4 bases and at J to 3 bases, leaving 7 bases not matched to a gene. Per the germline V gene, CDR1 is MNHEY and CDR2 is SVGAGI. CDR3 size: 18 residues. The CDR3 reads CASSLTPGLAGGTDTQYF. In nucleotides, the CDR3 is TGTGCCAGCAGTTTAACCCCGGGACTAGCGGGAGGGACAGATACGCAGTATTTT.

CDR3 DNA: TGTGCCAGCAGCTCTTCTCGGGGACGGCAAGAGACCCAGTACTTC. Translated: CASSSSRGRQETQYF. V is TRBV7-9 and J is TRBJ2-5; tentatively, D is TRBD1 or TRBD2 (5 bases each). The germline V gene encodes CDR1 SEHNR and CDR2 FQNEAQ (reference sequence). V dropped 4 bases and J dropped 2 bases, with 14 bases sitting between them. The CDR3 covers 15 residues.